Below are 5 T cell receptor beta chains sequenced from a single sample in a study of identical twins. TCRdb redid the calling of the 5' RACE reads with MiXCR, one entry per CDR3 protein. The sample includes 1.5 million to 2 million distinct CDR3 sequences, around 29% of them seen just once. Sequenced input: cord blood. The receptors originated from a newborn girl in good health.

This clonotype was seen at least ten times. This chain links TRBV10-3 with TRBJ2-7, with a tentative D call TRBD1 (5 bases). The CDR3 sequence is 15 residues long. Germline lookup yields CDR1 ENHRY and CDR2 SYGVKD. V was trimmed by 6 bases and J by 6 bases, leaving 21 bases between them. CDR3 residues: CAISQLGSGLSEQYF. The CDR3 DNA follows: TGTGCCATCAGCCAGTTGGGCTCAGGGTTATCCGAGCAGTACTTC.

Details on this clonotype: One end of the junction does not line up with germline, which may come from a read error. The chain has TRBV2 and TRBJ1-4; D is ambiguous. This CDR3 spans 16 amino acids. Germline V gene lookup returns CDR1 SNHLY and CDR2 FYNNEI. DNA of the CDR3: TGTGCCAGCGGTGAACCGCGAGGAGCGGGGAATGAAAAACTGTTTTTT. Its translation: CASGEPRGAGNEKLFF.

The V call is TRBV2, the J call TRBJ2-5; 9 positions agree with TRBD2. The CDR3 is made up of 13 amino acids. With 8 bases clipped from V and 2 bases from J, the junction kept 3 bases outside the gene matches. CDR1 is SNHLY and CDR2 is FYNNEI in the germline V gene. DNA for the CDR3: TGTGCCAGCTCTAGCGGGGAACAAGAGACCCAGTACTTC. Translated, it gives CASSSGEQETQYF. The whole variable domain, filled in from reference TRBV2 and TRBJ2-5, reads EPEVTQTPSHQVTQMGQEVILRCVPISNHLYFYWYRQILGQKVEFLVSFYNNEISEKSEIFDDQFSVERPDGSNFTLKIRSTKLEDSAMYFCASSSGEQETQYFGPGTRLLVL.

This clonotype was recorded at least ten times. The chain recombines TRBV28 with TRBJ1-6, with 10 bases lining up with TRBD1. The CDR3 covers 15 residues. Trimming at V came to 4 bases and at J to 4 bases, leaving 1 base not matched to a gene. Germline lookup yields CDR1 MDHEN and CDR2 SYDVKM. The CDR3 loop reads CASSWTGGYNSPLHF. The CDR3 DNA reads TGTGCCAGCAGTTGGACAGGGGGATATAATTCACCCCTCCACTTT. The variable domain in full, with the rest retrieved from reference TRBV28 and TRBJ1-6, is DVKVTQSSRYLVKRTGEKVFLECVQDMDHENMFWYRQDPGLGLRLIYFSYDVKMKEKGDIPEGYSVSREKKERFSLILESASTNQTSMYLCASSWTGGYNSPLHFGNGTRLTVT.

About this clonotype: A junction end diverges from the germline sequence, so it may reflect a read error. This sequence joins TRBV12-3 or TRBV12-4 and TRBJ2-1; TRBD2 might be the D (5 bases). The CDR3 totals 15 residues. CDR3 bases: TGTGCCAGCGGCTTAATAGCGCGGCGGGCGGATGAGAAGTTCTTC. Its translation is CASGLIARRADEKFF.